The rows below give T cell receptor beta chains drawn from one sample of a study of a mutant IDH1 vaccine in newly diagnosed glioma. Some clones are missing from TCRdb's copy, which holds only in-frame ones; the method was immunoSEQ multiplex PCR. Altogether approximately 60,000 clones are present, roughly 74% being singletons, with the ten largest covering roughly 4.7%. No antigen has been identified for these receptors. Sequenced material: PBMCs, taken from a glioma patient whose treatment included an IDH1 peptide vaccine. The receptor source for this set is a man aged 45-60 years with glioma. CDR3s include the opening cysteine and the closing phenylalanine or tryptophan. D genes are given only for firm matches. Clone size is stated in some rows and not others, as once, few, many or a class when expanded.

j_gene,v_gene,abundance,d_gene,CDR3nt,CDR3aa
TRBJ2-5,TRBV19,few,.,TGTGCCAGTAGTATTATCTCCCAAGAGACCCAGTACTTC,CASSIISQETQYF
TRBJ2-7,TRBV4-1,.,.,TGCGCCAGCAGCCAAGTAAACAGCGCTCTCTACGAGCAGTACTTC,CASSQVNSALYEQYF
TRBJ1-6,TRBV2,few,.,TGTGCCAGCAGTGATTGGTCCGGTGGGCAGCCCCTCCACTTT,CASSDWSGGQPLHF
TRBJ1-2,TRBV6-5,.,TRBD1,TGTGCCAGCAGGCAGGGGGCTTGGGGCTACACCTTC,CASRQGAWGYTF
TRBJ2-5,TRBV5-1,.,.,TGCGCCAGCAGCTTAAGGACAGCCCAAGAGACCCAGTACTTC,CASSLRTAQETQYF
TRBJ2-1,TRBV7-2,.,.,TGTGCCAGCAGCTTATCAGATGAGCAGTTCTTC,CASSLSDEQFF
TRBJ1-2,TRBV5-6,.,.,TGTGCCAGCAGCCGGGGGGGGGTGAACTATGGCTACACCTTC,CASSRGGVNYGYTF
TRBJ1-5,TRBV2,.,.,TGTGCCAGCAAGGTGGCAGGGAGTCAGCCCCAGCATTTT,CASKVAGSQPQHF
TRBJ1-4,TRBV19,few,.,TGTGCCAGTAGTACTAGTCCGGAAGAACATGAAAAACTGTTTTTT,CASSTSPEEHEKLFF
TRBJ2-5,TRBV10-1,.,.,TGCGCCAGCAGTGAGGGGGTAACCGAGACCCAGTACTTC,CASSEGVTETQYF
TRBJ2-7,TRBV6-1,.,TRBD1,TGTGCCAGCAGTGAAAGCCCCAGACAGGGAATTAACTACGAGCAGTACTTC,CASSESPRQGINYEQYF
TRBJ1-1,TRBV4-3,.,.,TGCGCCAGCAGCCAAGGGGCAGGGGCGGACACTGAAGCTTTCTTT,CASSQGAGADTEAFF
TRBJ1-1,TRBV14,.,TRBD1,TGTGCCAGCAGCCAAGATGGCCAGGGGGGTCGGACTGAAGCTTTCTTT,CASSQDGQGGRTEAFF
TRBJ1-2,TRBV5-1,.,.,TGCGCCAGCAGCTTGGACGCGAACTATGGCTACACCTTC,CASSLDANYGYTF
TRBJ2-2,TRBV18,.,.,TGTGCCAGCTCACCAGACGCATCGAACACCGGGGAGCTGTTTTTT,CASSPDASNTGELFF
TRBJ2-2,TRBV28,.,.,TGTGCCAGCAGTTTAGCAGAGGAGGGGGCGGGTTTCGGCGGGATGGCCGGGGAGCTGTTTTTT,CASSLAEEGAGFGGMAGELFF
TRBJ1-5,TRBV5-4,.,.,TGTGCCAGCAGCTTGCAGGGGTACAATCAGCCCCAGCATTTT,CASSLQGYNQPQHF
TRBJ1-1,TRBV7-6,.,.,TGTGCCAGCAGCTTACAGTCACGGATGAACACTGAAGCTTTCTTT,CASSLQSRMNTEAFF
TRBJ1-5,TRBV6-1,.,TRBD1,TGTGCCAGCCGTGGACAGGTCAATCAGCCCCAGCATTTT,CASRGQVNQPQHF
TRBJ1-1,TRBV7-3,medium-sized,.,TGTGCCAGCAGCAAAAACGGGGGCCTGGGGAAGAACACTGAAGCTTTCTTT,CASSKNGGLGKNTEAFF
TRBJ1-1,TRBV27,few,.,TGTGCCAGCAGTTCCGCAACAGGAGTGAACACTGAAGCTTTCTTT,CASSSATGVNTEAFF
TRBJ1-1,TRBV30,few,.,TGTGCCTGGAGTGATGAGGGGGTGAGAACTGAAGCTTTCTTT,CAWSDEGVRTEAFF
TRBJ2-1,TRBV5-4,.,.,TGTGCCAGCAGCTTAGGCAATGAGCAGTTCTTC,CASSLGNEQFF